This T cell receptor (beta chain) is drawn from a study of shared clonotypes between healthy human individuals. The assay was immunoSEQ multiplex PCR, and TCRdb's table has in-frame clones only and misses some. This table holds 2 million to 2.5 million clones, over 85% found once. J gave up 5 bases and V 4 bases, and 8 bases lay outside the gene matches. This CDR3 region has 14 residues. The germline V gene has CDR1 MDHEN and CDR2 SYDVKM. The sample was naive CD4+ T cells from PBMCs. Subset reported: CD45RA+ positively selected. The TCR was taken from a man between 18 and 29 years old in good health. Some clones in this sample may be carry-over from other donors' samples. The chain employs TRBV28 and TRBJ2-7; 7 positions match TRBD1. CDR3 DNA: TGTGCCAGCAGTTCTCCCGGACAGGCAGACGAGCAGTACTTC. It codes for CASSSPGQADEQYF.